A selection of T cell receptor beta chains follows, all from one sample in a study of CD8+CD57+ T cells in acquired aplastic anemia. TCRdb ran MiXCR on the reads and lists one entry per CDR3 protein. The sample includes some 190,000 distinct CDR3 sequences, roughly half of them seen just once. Sequences were obtained from sorted CD4+, CD8+, or CD8+CD57+ T cells (not recorded which) from PBMCs. These receptors all come from a human donor in good health, serving as a control. Both conserved end residues are part of each CDR3. The D gene is left open where the match is weak. A row's size may be missing; if present it is once, few, many or a size class.

J	size	V	D	DNA	CDR3
TRBJ1-3	many	TRBV7-2	-	TGTGCCAGCAGCGCAAAAGGGGGGAGCTCTGGAAACACCATATATTTT	CASSAKGGSSGNTIYF
TRBJ1-2	-	TRBV29-1	-	TGCAGCGTTGAAGAATCGGGTTTTGGCTATGGCTACACCTTC	CSVEESGFGYGYTF
TRBJ1-2	-	TRBV12-3/TRBV12-4	-	TGTGCCAGCAGCCATGGGAGAGGGAACTATGGCTACACCTTC	CASSHGRGNYGYTF
TRBJ1-5	-	TRBV28	TRBD1	TGTGCCAGCACCTCCGGACAGGGGAACCAGCCCCAGCATTTT	CASTSGQGNQPQHF
TRBJ1-2	-	TRBV12-3/TRBV12-4	-	TGTGCCAGCAGTTTAAACAACCCGACTAACTATGGCTACACCTTC	CASSLNNPTNYGYTF
TRBJ1-2	many	TRBV4-2	TRBD1	TGTGCCAGCAGCCAAGGACAGGGCCTCGGCTATGGCTACACCTTC	CASSQGQGLGYGYTF
TRBJ2-1	once	TRBV18	TRBD2	TGTGCCAGCTCACCAGGTCGGCTAGCGGGGGGAGAAGAGCAGTTCTTC	CASSPGRLAGGEEQFF
TRBJ2-1	-	TRBV7-7	-	TGTGCTAGCAGCCAGCCGGGGCCTAACGGCCACAATGAGCAGTTCTTC	CASSQPGPNGHNEQFF
TRBJ1-3	few	TRBV19	TRBD1	TGTGCCAGCAGTTCGGACAGGGGGTTGTCTGGAAACACCATATATTTT	CASSSDRGLSGNTIYF
TRBJ2-7	many	TRBV28	-	TGTGCCAGCAGGCTCGGGGCCTACGAGCAGTACTTC	CASRLGAYEQYF
TRBJ2-1	many	TRBV7-6	-	TGTGCCAGCAGCTTAGACAGCAGCTCCTACAATGAGCAGTTCTTC	CASSLDSSSYNEQFF
TRBJ1-1	-	TRBV2	-	TGTGCCAGCAACACTTTTGAGGTGACTGAAGCTTTCTTT	CASNTFEVTEAFF
TRBJ2-1	-	TRBV6-1	TRBD1	TGTGCCAGCAGTGGACCGGGACAGGGTGGCAATGAGCAGTTCTTC	CASSGPGQGGNEQFF
TRBJ1-2	many	TRBV19	-	TGTGCCAGTCAAACTGAAGGCTACACCTTC	CASQTEGYTF
TRBJ1-2	once	TRBV29-1	-	TGCAGCGTTGAACATCGACCCTCTAACTATGGCTACACCTTC	CSVEHRPSNYGYTF
TRBJ1-1	many	TRBV4-3	-	TGTGCCAGCAGCAGAGGGGAAACTGAAGCTTTCTTT	CASSRGETEAFF
TRBJ1-2	-	TRBV7-4	TRBD1	TGTGCCAGCAGCCCTCCGGGACAGGGGTACGGCTACACCTTC	CASSPPGQGYGYTF
TRBJ2-1	-	TRBV20-1	-	TGCAGTGCTAGCGGAACACATGAGCAGTTCTTC	CSASGTHEQFF
TRBJ1-1	-	TRBV19	-	TGTGCCAGTAGGACGGGCCGGGGGTGGATGAACACTGAAGCTTTCTTT	CASRTGRGWMNTEAFF
TRBJ2-7	many	TRBV4-2	TRBD1	TGTGCCAGCAGCCAAGATCTTGGGACAGTTACTCGACTCTACGAGCAGTACTTC	CASSQDLGTVTRLYEQYF
TRBJ1-6	many	TRBV30	-	TGTGCCTGGACGGGCAGGCGATATAATTCACCCCTCCACTTT	CAWTGRRYNSPLHF
TRBJ1-3	-	TRBV28	-	TGTGCCAGCAGTTTGGCACAAAGCTCTGGAAACACCATATATTTT	CASSLAQSSGNTIYF
TRBJ2-2	-	TRBV7-9	TRBD2	TGTGCCAGCAGCTCGGGACTAACGAACACCGGGGAGCTGTTTTTT	CASSSGLTNTGELFF
TRBJ2-2	-	TRBV10-1	-	TGCGCCAGCATCTCAGACGGGGAGCTGTTTTTT	CASISDGELFF
TRBJ2-5	many	TRBV7-3	-	TGTGCCAGCAGCTTAACTGTCGGGAGAGAGACCCAGTACTTC	CASSLTVGRETQYF
TRBJ2-5	-	TRBV20-1	-	TGCAGTGCTAGTCGGCGGCTACGAGAGACCCAGTACTTC	CSASRRLRETQYF
TRBJ2-1	-	TRBV7-8	TRBD2	TGTGCCAGCAGCGAATCTAGCGGGGGGTTTTTCAATGAGCAGCTCTTC	CASSESSGGFFNEQLF
TRBJ2-1	many	TRBV30	-	TGTGCCTGGAGTGTACTTGGCGGTGCCTCGCAGTTCTTC	CAWSVLGGASQFF
TRBJ1-1	many	TRBV6-5	-	TGTGCCAGCAGTTACTCAGAACGGGTAAACACTGAAGCTTTCTTT	CASSYSERVNTEAFF
TRBJ2-5	-	TRBV29-1	TRBD2	TGCAGCAGCGGGACTACCGGGGGAGAGACCCAGTACTTC	CSSGTTGGETQYF
TRBJ2-1	-	TRBV9	TRBD2	TGTGCCAGCAGCGCTAGCGGGGAGGCCTACAATGAGCAGTTCTTC	CASSASGEAYNEQFF
TRBJ2-7	-	TRBV7-6	-	TGTGCCAGCAGCTCTAGGGGGGCGGGCATGAGCTCCTACGAGCAGTACTTC	CASSSRGAGMSSYEQYF
TRBJ1-3	-	TRBV10-3	-	TGTGCCATCAGCCGGGAGGGAACTGCTGGAAACACCATATATTTT	CAISREGTAGNTIYF
TRBJ1-1	many	TRBV7-9	-	TGTGCCAGCAGCTTATCCACTAGGATTAGGGGAGCTTTCTTT	CASSLSTRIRGAFF
TRBJ2-1	-	TRBV15	TRBD1	TGTGCCACCAGCAGAGATCTAGGGACAGGGATGGTTGAGCAGTTCTTC	CATSRDLGTGMVEQFF
TRBJ1-5	-	TRBV11-2	TRBD1	TGTGCCAGCAGATCAGGGGGTTGCAATCAGCCCCAGCATTTT	CASRSGGCNQPQHF
TRBJ2-3	many	TRBV5-1	-	TGCGCCAGCAGCCTTAGGGAGCTAGATACGCAGTATTTT	CASSLRELDTQYF
TRBJ2-4	many	TRBV6-1	-	TGTGCCAGCAGTGAAATGACCGGTAGCGACATTCAGTACTTC	CASSEMTGSDIQYF
TRBJ1-6	-	TRBV2	-	TGTGCCAGCGGCAGGGACCCCAGTGATAGCAATTCACCCCTCCACTTT	CASGRDPSDSNSPLHF
TRBJ2-5	many	TRBV11-2	-	TGTGCCAGCAGCCCCGGGACCCGGGAGACCCAGTACTTC	CASSPGTRETQYF
TRBJ1-1	many	TRBV3-1	-	TGTGCCAGCAGGGGGGACGGGGGTCGAACTGAAGCTTTCTTT	CASRGDGGRTEAFF
TRBJ1-4	-	TRBV12-3/TRBV12-4	TRBD1	TGTGCCAGCAGTTTAACAGGGGTTGGTTCGAGGGAAAAACTGTTTTTT	CASSLTGVGSREKLFF
TRBJ1-1	-	TRBV20-1	-	TGCAGTGCTTTGACAGGTTTAAGGAACACTGAAGCTTTCTTT	CSALTGLRNTEAFF
TRBJ2-7	few	TRBV29-1	-	TGCAGCGTTGTACCGGGCGAGCAGTACTTC	CSVVPGEQYF
TRBJ1-1	-	TRBV12-3/TRBV12-4	TRBD1	TGTGCCAGCAGAGGACAGGGAGGGGAAGCTTTCTTT	CASRGQGGEAFF
TRBJ1-2	many	TRBV6-5	-	TGTGCCAGCAGGGCCCTAGTAACCCTTTACTATGGCTACACCTTC	CASRALVTLYYGYTF
TRBJ2-5	-	TRBV24-1	-	TGTGCCACCAGTCGGGCAGTCCGGGGCGGGGAGACCCAGTACTTC	CATSRAVRGGETQYF
TRBJ2-5	-	TRBV10-3	-	TGTGCCATCAGCGATCCACAGTCGGGTGCAGGGACCCAAGAGACCCAGTACTTC	CAISDPQSGAGTQETQYF
TRBJ2-7	-	TRBV9	TRBD2	TGTGCCAGCAGCTATTCAAGACTAGCGGGAGTAGGCGAGCAGTACTTC	CASSYSRLAGVGEQYF
TRBJ1-1	-	TRBV24-1	TRBD1	TGTGCCACCAGTGACGAGACAGGGGACACTGAAGCTTTCTTT	CATSDETGDTEAFF
TRBJ2-1	-	TRBV7-9	-	TGTGCCAGCAGCTTTCGACAGGTTTCGGCACAAAATGAGCAGTTCTTC	CASSFRQVSAQNEQFF
TRBJ2-7	many	TRBV19	TRBD2	TGTGCCAGTAGTTCCTCCCAAAGACTAGCGGGGTACTACGAGCAGTACTTC	CASSSSQRLAGYYEQYF
TRBJ2-2	many	TRBV5-1	TRBD1	TGCGCCAGCAAGGACCCAAAGACAGGGGTAATTTCCGGGGAGCTGTTTTTT	CASKDPKTGVISGELFF
TRBJ2-1	-	TRBV27	-	TGTGCCAGCAGTTTGGGACGTTTTACTGAGCAGTTCTTC	CASSLGRFTEQFF
TRBJ1-6	-	TRBV2	TRBD1	TGTGCCAGCAGGGGAGGACAGGCTCTTAATTCACCCCTCCACTTT	CASRGGQALNSPLHF
TRBJ2-5	once	TRBV6-6	-	TGTGCCAGCAGTCCGGGGCTAGAGACCCAGTACTTC	CASSPGLETQYF
TRBJ1-1	-	TRBV19	-	TGTGCCAGTAGTATTCCCGGTATGAACACTGAAGCTTTCTTT	CASSIPGMNTEAFF